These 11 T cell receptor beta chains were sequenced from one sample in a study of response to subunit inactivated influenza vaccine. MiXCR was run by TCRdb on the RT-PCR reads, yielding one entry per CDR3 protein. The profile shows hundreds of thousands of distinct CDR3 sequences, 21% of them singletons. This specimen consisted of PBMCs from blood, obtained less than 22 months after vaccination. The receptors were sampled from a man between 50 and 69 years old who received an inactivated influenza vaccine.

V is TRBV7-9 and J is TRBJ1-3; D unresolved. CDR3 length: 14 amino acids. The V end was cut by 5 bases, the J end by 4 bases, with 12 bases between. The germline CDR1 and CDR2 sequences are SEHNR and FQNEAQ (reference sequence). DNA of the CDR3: TGTGCCAGCAGCCCATCGAGGAGCGGAAACACCATATATTTT. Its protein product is CASSPSRSGNTIYF.

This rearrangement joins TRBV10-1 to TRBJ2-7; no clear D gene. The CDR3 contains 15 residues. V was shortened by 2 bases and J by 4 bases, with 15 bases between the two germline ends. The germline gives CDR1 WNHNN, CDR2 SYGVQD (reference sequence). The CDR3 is CASSEGGLGEYEQYF. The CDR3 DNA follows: TGCGCCAGCAGTGAGGGTGGGCTAGGAGAGTACGAGCAGTACTTC.

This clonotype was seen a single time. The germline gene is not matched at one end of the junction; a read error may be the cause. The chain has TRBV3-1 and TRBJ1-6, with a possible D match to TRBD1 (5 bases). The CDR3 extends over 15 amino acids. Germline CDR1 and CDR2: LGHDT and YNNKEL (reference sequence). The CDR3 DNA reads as TGTGCCAGCAGGCAAGTCGGGGCGTATAATTCACCCCTCCACTTT. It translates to CASRQVGAYNSPLHF.

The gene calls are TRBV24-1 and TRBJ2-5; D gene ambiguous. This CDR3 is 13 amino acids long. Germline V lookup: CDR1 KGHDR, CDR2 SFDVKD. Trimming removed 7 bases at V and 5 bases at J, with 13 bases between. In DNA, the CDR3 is TGTGCCACCAGCCCCGATTGGGGTGAGACCCAGTACTTC. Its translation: CATSPDWGETQYF.

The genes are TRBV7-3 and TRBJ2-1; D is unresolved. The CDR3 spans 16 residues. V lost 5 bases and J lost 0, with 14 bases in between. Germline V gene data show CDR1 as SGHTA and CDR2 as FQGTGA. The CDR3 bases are TGTGCCAGCAGCAAAACCTTAGTGGGCTCCTACAATGAGCAGTTCTTC. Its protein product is CASSKTLVGSYNEQFF.

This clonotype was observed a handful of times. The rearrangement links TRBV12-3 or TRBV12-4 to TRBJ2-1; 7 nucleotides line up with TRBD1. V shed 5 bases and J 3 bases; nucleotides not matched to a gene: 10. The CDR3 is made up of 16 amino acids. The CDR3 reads CASSRGPNSRYNEQFF. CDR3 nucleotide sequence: TGTGCCAGCAGTAGGGGGCCCAACTCCCGCTACAATGAGCAGTTCTTC.

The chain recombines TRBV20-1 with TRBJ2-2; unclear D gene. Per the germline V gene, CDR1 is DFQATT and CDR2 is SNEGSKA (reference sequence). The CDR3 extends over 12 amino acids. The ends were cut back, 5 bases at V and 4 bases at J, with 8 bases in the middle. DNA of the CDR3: TGCAGTGCTTCGGCAATCACCGGGGAGCTGTTTTTT. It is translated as CSASAITGELFF.

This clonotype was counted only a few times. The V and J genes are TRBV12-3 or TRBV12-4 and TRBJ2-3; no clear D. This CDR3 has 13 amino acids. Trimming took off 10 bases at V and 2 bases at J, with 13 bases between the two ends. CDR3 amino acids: CATKFRATDTQYF. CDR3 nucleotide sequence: TGTGCCACTAAGTTCCGGGCCACAGATACGCAGTATTTT.

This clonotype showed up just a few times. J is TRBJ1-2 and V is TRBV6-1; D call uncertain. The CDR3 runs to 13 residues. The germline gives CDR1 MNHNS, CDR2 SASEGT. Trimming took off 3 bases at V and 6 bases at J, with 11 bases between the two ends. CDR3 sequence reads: CASSESGVDGYTF. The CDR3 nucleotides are TGTGCCAGCAGTGAGAGTGGGGTTGATGGCTACACCTTC.

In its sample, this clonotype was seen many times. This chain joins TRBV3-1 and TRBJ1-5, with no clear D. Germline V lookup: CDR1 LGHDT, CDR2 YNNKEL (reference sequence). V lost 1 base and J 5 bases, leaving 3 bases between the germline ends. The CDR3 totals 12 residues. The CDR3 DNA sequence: TGTGCCAGCAGCCAAGGGGATCAGCCCCAGCATTTT. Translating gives CASSQGDQPQHF. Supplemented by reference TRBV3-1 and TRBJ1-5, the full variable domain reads DTAVSQTPKYLVTQMGNDKSIKCEQNLGHDTMYWYKQDSKKFLKIMFSYNNKELIINETVPNRFSPKSPDKAHLNLHINSLELGDSAVYFCASSQGDQPQHFGDGTRLSIL.

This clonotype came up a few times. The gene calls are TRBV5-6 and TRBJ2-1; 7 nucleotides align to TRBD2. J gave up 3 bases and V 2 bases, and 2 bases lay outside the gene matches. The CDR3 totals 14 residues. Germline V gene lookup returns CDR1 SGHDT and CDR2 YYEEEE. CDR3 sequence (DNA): TGTGCCAGCAGCTTCGGGACTAACTACAATGAGCAGTTCTTC. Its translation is CASSFGTNYNEQFF.